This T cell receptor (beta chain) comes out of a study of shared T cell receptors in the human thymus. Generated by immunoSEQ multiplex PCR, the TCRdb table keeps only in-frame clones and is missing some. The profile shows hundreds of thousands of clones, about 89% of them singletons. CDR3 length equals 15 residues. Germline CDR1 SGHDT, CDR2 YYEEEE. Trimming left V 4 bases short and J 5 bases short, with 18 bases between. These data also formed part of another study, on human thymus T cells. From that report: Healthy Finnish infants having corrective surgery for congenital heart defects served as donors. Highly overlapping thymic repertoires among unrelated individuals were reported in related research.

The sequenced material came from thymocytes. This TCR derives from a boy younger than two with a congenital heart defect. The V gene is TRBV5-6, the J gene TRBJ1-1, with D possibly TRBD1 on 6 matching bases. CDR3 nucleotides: TGTGCCAGCAGCATCGCACCCCTGGGGGCGACTGAAGCTTTCTTT. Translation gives CASSIAPLGATEAFF.